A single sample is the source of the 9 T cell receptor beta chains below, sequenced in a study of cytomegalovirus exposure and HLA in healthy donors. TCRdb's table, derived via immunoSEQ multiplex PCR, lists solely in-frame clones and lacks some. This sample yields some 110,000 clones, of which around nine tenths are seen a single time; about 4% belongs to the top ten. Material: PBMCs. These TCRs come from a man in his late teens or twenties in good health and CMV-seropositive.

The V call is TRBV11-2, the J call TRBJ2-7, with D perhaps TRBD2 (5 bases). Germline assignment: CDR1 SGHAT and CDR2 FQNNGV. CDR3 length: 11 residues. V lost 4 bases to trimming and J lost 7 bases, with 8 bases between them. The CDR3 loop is CASSSSGEQYF. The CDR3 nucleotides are TGTGCCAGCAGCTCCTCGGGGGAGCAGTACTTC.

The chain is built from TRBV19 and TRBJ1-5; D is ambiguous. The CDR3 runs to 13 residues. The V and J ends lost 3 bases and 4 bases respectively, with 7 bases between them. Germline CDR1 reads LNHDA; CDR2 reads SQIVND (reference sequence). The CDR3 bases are TGTGCCAGTAGTATTCTCGGGAATCAGCCCCAGCATTTT. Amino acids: CASSILGNQPQHF.

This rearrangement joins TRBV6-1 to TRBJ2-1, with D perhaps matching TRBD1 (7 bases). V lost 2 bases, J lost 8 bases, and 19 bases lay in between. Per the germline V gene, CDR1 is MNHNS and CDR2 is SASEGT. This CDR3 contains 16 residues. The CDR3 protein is CASSENRGGFVDEQFF. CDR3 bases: TGTGCCAGCAGTGAAAACAGGGGAGGTTTTGTAGATGAGCAGTTCTTC.

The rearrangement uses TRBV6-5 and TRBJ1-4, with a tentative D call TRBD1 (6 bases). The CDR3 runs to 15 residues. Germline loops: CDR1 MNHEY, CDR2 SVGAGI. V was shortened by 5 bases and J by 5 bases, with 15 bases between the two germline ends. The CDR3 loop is CASSPPGHQNEKLFF. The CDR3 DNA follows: TGTGCCAGCAGTCCCCCGGGACACCAGAATGAAAAACTGTTTTTT.

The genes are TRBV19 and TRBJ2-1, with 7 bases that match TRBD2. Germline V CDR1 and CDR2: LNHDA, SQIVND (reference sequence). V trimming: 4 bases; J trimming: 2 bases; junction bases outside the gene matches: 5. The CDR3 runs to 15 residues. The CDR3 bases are TGTGCCAGTAGTAGCGGGGGTGAACCCTACAATGAGCAGTTCTTC. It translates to CASSSGGEPYNEQFF.

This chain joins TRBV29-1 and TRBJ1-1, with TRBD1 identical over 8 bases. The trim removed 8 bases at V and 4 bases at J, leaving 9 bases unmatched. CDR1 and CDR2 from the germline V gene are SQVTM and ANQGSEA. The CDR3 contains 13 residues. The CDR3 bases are TGCAGCTCTTTGGACAGGGCAGGCACTGAAGCTTTCTTT. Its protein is CSSLDRAGTEAFF.

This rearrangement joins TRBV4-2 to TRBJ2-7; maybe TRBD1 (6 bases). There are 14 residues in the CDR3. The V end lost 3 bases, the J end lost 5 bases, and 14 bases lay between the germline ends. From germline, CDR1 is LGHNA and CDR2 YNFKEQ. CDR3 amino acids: CASSHVDSRDEQYF. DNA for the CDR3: TGTGCCAGCAGCCACGTGGACAGTCGGGACGAGCAGTACTTC.

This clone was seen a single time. This chain's CDR3 is CASSPFGLAGLKSYNEQFF. Here the CDR3 DNA reads TGTGCCAGCAGCCCCTTTGGACTAGCGGGGCTAAAGTCCTACAATGAGCAGTTCTTC. J is TRBJ2-1 and V is TRBV14; 12 positions agree with TRBD2. V was pared by 4 bases and J by 1 base, with 11 bases of the junction left unmatched. The CDR3 has 19 amino acids. Germline V gives CDR1 SGHDN, CDR2 FVKESK.

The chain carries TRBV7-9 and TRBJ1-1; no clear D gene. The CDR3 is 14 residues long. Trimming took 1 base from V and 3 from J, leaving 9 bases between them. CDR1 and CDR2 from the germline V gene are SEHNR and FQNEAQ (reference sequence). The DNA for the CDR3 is TGTGCCAGCAGCTTAGGAGGTACGGACACTGAAGCTTTCTTT. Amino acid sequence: CASSLGGTDTEAFF.